This T cell receptor (beta chain) was identified during a study of shared clonotypes between healthy human individuals (dated by TCRdb to between 2020 and 2021). About the full investigation: The cohort included a few men and two women between 18 and 49 years of age. To increase sequencing depth and limit assay-specific biases, TCR repertoire library preparation and sequencing were carried out by different laboratories using diverse techniques. The study deeply sequenced blood TCR repertoires of roughly five healthy adults to estimate repertoire size and the extent of clonotype sharing between individuals. For each donor, three plates each were used for CD4 naive and CD4 memory, two plates were used for CD8 naive, and one plate was used for CD8 memory. Each donor's leukapheresis produced roughly between roughly 0.94 and 9.5 billion PBMCs. Overall results and qualifications from the work: Sampling was restricted to blood, and TCR repertoires in tissue are likely to differ from TCR repertoires in blood. When four donors were compared, the shared fraction of clonotypes was 5% to 6.5% for naive CD4, 3.5% to 4% for naive CD8, roughly 2.5% for memory CD4, and under 0.5% for memory CD8. Because the study included a small number of donors, the genetic and exposure-history diversity represented was limited. Clonotypes shared by all four sorted-subset donors showed higher generation probabilities than non-shared clonotypes. Rarefaction of sorted-subset datasets indicated incomplete sequencing despite the large sequencing depth. Naive subsets generally had larger estimated clonotype richness than memory subsets did. Pairwise subsampling led to the expectation that sequencing depth would affect the degree of clonotype sharing among donors.

The donors were healthy, HIV-negative adults with no recently reported acute infections or vaccinations. Every donor was a Caucasian adult living in Nashville, Tennessee, USA. CD4+ T cells were enriched through magnetic negative selection, after which naive cells were positively selected on CD45RA and the remaining negative fraction served as the memory subset. Blood was collected by leukapheresis, and PBMCs were isolated by Ficoll-Histopaque density gradient centrifugation and then cryopreserved in liquid nitrogen vapor phase. Analytical flow cytometry was used to check the purity and quantity of each magnetically sorted T cell population. Genomic DNA was isolated from each sorted fraction and quantified by UV absorbance on a Nanodrop 2000c. On this clone itself: Its specific antigen is unknown. Base qualities are not at hand, and no much larger clone is one base apart.

Using the deep immunoSEQ assay, TCR CDR3 regions were amplified from genomic DNA by multiplex PCR. Genomic DNA extracted from each cell subset was distributed evenly over all wells of several immunoSEQ 96-well plates, and each plate served as one replicate. For sorted subsets, about 0.2 ug genomic DNA, equal to 30,000 or so T cell genomes, was loaded into each replicate PCR. Purified libraries were quantified with a Qubit 3.0 fluorometer, sized on a Bioanalyzer 2100, and re-quantified with the KAPA Library Quantification kit. Every immunoSEQ 96-well plate was sequenced on a separate single-read 150-cycle Illumina NextSeq 550 flow cell. Concerning the study's data processing: The immunoSEQ output contained only junctional sequences without quality scores, so filtering could not match that applied to full-length reads. Sequences were annotated with PyIR, a Python wrapper for IgBLAST v1.9, and V/J genes and CDR3 were assigned using IMGT germline references. Reads with weak V/J assignments (E-value above 1e-6), missing CDR3, stop codons, out-of-frame junctions, or ambiguous translated residues were removed. V3J clonotypes were defined by identical inferred V gene, J gene, and CDR3 amino acid sequence. The percentage overlap between two repertoires was calculated by dividing the number of shared unique clonotypes by the size of the smaller repertoire. RTK rarefaction, the Chao1 estimator, and Recon v2.1 estimates of unobserved clonotypes were used to assess repertoire richness. Generation probabilities for all TCRbeta clonotypes obtained by the gDNA method from a handful of donors were computed using OLGA. TCRdb obtained this table from immuneACCESS and retained in-frame rearrangements with V and J assigned. These tables miss some clones; where compared with another copy, unresolved V genes account for less than half of the shortfall, and the remainder is unexplained. V and J calls plus clone size are reproduced from that table; the DNA served to infer D and trimming. This sample is represented by around 700,000 clones; 60% to 80% of them were singletons. The ten biggest clones cover approximately 2% of the sample.

At the junction V is shortened by 4 bases and J by 0 bases, with 12 bases in between. The germline V gene (reference sequence) gives CDR1 as MNHEY and CDR2 as SMNVEV. The CDR3, from cysteine to phenylalanine, totals 16 residues. Here the CDR3 DNA is all that survives: 48 bases in frame from base 1. The specimen sequenced was memory CD4+ T cells sorted from blood. Sample cell subset or site, as interpreted from the label and publication: CD45RA-negative fraction. This chain is built from TRBV27 and TRBJ2-2; the D region possibly corresponds to TRBD2 (7 bases align). The sequence was collected from a woman aged 25 to 39 in good health. The nucleotide sequence is TGTGCCAGCAGTTACTTAGGGGGGGCGAACACCGGGGAGCTGTTTTTT. This is translated as CASSYLGGANTGELFF.